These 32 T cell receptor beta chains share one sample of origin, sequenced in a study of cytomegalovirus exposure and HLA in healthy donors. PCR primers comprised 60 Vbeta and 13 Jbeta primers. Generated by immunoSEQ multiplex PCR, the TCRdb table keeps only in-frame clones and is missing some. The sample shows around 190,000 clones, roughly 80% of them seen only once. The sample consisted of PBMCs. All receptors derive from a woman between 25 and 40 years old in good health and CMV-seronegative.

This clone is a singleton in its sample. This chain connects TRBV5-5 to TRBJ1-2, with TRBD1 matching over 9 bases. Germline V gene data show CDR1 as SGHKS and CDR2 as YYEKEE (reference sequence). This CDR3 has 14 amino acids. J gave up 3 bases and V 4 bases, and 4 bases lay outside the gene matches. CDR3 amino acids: CASSLGTGHYGYTF. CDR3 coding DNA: TGTGCCAGCAGCCTAGGGACAGGGCACTATGGCTACACCTTC.

DNA of the CDR3: TGCGCCAGCAGCCCGTTAACTAGCGGGGGGGCATCAGCCGAGCAGTACTTC. Amino acid sequence: CASSPLTSGGASAEQYF. The gene calls are TRBV5-1 and TRBJ2-7, with 13 positions matching TRBD2. Trimming cost V 4 bases and J 6 bases; bases outside gene matches: 13. Germline V CDR1 and CDR2: SGHRS, YFSETQ. The CDR3 has 17 amino acids.

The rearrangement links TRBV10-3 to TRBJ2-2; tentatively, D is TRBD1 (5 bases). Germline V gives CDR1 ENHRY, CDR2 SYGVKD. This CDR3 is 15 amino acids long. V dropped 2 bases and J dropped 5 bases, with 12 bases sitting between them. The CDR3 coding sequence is TGTGCCATCAGTGAGCAGGGTTTGATTACCGGGGAGCTGTTTTTT. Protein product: CAISEQGLITGELFF.

CDR3 sequence (DNA): TGTGCCATCGGAGGCCAGTTAGACTACAATGAGCAGTTCTTC. It specifies CAIGGQLDYNEQFF. The chain employs TRBV10-3 and TRBJ2-1; TRBD2 might be the D (5 bases). The CDR3 runs 14 residues. With 8 bases removed from V and 3 bases from J, the gap between germline ends came to 14 bases. Germline assignment: CDR1 ENHRY and CDR2 SYGVKD.

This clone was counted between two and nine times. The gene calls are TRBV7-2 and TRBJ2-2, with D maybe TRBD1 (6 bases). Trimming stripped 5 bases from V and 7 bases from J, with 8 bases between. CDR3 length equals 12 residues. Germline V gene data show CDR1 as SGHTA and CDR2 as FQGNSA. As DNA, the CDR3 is TGTGCCAGCAGCCAGGGGAGCGGGGAGCTGTTTTTT. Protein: CASSQGSGELFF.

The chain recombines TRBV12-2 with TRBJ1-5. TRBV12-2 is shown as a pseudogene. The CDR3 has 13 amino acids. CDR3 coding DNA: TGTGCAAGTCGCTTAGAGCCTTGGGACTCCCAGCATTTT. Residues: CASRLEPWDSQHF.

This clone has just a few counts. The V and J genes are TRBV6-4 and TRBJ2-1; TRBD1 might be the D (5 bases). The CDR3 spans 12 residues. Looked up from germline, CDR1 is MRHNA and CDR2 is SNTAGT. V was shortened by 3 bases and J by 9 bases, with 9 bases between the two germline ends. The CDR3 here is CASSEDTSEQFF. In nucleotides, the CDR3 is TGTGCCAGCAGTGAGGACACCAGTGAGCAGTTCTTC.

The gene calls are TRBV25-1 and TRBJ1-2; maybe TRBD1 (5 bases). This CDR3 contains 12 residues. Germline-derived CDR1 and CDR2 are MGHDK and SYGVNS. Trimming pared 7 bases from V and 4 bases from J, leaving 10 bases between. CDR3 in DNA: TGTGCCAGCATCACAGGCACCTATGGCTACACCTTC. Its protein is CASITGTYGYTF.

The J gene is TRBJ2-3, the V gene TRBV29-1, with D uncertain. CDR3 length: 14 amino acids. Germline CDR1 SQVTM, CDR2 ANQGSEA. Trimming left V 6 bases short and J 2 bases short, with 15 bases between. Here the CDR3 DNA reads TGCAGCGTCATGACCCAGGTCCTCACAGATACGCAGTATTTT. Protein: CSVMTQVLTDTQYF.

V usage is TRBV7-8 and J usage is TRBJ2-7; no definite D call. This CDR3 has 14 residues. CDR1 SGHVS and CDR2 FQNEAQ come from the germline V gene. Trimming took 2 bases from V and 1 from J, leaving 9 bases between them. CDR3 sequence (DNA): TGTGCCAGCAGCTTAAGCCCTATTTCCTACGAGCAGTACTTC. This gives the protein CASSLSPISYEQYF.

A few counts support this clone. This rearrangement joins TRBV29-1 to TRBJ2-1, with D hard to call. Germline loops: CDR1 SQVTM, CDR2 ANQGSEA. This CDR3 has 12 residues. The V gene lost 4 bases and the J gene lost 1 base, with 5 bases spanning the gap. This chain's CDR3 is CSVARSYNEQFF. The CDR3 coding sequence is TGCAGCGTTGCCCGTTCCTACAATGAGCAGTTCTTC.

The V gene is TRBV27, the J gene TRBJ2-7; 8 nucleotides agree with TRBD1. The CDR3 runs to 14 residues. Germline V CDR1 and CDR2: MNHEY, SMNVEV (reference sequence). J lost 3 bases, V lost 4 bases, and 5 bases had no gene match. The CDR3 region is CASSYRGAVYEQYF. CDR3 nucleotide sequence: TGTGCCAGCAGTTACAGGGGGGCGGTCTACGAGCAGTACTTC.

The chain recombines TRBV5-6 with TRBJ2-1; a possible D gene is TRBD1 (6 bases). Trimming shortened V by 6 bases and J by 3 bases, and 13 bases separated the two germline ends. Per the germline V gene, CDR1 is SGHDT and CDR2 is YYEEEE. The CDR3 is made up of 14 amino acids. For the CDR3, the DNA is TGTGCCAGCACCTCGGGACACCTCTACAATGAGCAGTTCTTC. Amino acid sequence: CASTSGHLYNEQFF.

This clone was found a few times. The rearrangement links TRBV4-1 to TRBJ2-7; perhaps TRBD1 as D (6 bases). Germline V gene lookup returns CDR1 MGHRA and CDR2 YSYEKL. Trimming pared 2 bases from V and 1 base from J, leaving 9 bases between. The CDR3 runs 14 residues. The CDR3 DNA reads TGCGCCAGCAGCCAACCGAGGGGGTCCTACGAGCAGTACTTC. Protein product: CASSQPRGSYEQYF.

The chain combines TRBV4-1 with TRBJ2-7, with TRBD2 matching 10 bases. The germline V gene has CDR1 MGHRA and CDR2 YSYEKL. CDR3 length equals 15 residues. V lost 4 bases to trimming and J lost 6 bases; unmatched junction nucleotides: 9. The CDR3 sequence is CASSLVAERGGEQYF. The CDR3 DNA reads TGCGCCAGCAGCCTCGTGGCGGAGCGGGGGGGCGAGCAGTACTTC.

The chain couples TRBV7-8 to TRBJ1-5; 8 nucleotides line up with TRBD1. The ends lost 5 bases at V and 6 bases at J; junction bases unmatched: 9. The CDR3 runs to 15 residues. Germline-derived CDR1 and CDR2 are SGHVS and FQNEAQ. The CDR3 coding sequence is TGTGCCAGCAGCGCCACGACAGGGGAGTCTCAGCCCCAGCATTTT. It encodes CASSATTGESQPQHF.

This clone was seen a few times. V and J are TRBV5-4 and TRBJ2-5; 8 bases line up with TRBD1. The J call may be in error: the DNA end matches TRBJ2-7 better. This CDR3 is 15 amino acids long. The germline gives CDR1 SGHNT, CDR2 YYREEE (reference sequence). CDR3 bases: TGTGCCAGCAGCTTGGGACAGGGGATCACCTACGAGCAGTACTTC. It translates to CASSLGQGITYEQYF.

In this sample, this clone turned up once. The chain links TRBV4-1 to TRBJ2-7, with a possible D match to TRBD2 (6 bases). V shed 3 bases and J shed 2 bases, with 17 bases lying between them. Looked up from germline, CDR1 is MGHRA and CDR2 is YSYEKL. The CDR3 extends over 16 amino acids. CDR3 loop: CASSQGPRDSTYEQYF. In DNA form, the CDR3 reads TGCGCCAGCAGCCAGGGGCCTCGGGACTCAACCTACGAGCAGTACTTC.

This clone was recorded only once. CDR3 nucleotides: TGTGCCAGTCAAGCCACTAACTATGGCTACACCTTC. Translation: CASQATNYGYTF. This sequence joins TRBV19 and TRBJ1-2; no firm D call. This CDR3 spans 12 amino acids. The germline V gene has CDR1 LNHDA and CDR2 SQIVND (reference sequence). Between the trimmed V and J ends, which lost 8 bases and 0 bases, there was a span of 7 bases.

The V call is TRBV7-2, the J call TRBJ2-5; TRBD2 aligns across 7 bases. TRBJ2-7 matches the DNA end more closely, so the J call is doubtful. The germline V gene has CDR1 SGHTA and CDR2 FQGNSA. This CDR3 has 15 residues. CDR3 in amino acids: CASSLVGGGIYEQYF. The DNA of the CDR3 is TGTGCCAGCAGCTTAGTGGGGGGAGGGATCTACGAGCAGTACTTC.

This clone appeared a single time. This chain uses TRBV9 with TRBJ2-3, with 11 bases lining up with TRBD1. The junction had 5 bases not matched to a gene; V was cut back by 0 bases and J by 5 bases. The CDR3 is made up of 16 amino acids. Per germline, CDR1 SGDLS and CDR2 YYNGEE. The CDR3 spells CASSVGGQGDIDTQYF. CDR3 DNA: TGTGCCAGCAGCGTAGGGGGACAGGGGGATATAGATACGCAGTATTTT.

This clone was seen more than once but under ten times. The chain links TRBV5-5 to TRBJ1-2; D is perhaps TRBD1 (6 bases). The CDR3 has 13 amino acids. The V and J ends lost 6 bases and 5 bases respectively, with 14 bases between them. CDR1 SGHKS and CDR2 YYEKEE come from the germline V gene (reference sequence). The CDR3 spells CASTHDRFYGYTF. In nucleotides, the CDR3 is TGTGCCAGCACCCACGACAGGTTTTATGGCTACACCTTC.

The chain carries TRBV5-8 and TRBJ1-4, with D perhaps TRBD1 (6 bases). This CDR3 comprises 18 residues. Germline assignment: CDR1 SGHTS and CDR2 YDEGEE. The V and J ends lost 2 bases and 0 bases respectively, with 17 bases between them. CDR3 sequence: CASSLNPGAGATNEKLFF. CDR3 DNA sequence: TGTGCCAGCAGCTTAAACCCAGGGGCGGGGGCAACTAATGAAAAACTGTTTTTT.

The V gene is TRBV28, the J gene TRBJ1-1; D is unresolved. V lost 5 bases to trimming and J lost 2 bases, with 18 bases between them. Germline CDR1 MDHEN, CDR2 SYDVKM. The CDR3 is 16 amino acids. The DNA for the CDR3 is TGTGCCAGCAGTACAACCACCGAGGGATTAAACACTGAAGCTTTCTTT. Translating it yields CASSTTTEGLNTEAFF.

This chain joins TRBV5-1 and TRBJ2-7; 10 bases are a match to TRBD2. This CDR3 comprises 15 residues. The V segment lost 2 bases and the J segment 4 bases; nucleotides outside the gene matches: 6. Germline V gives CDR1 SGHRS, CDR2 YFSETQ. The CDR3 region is CASSFSGRTQYEQYF. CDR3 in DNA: TGCGCCAGCAGCTTTAGCGGGAGGACTCAATACGAGCAGTACTTC.

The CDR3 loop is CASSLIRGRRTEAFF. The CDR3 region has the DNA TGTGCCAGCAGCTTAATCAGGGGGCGAAGGACTGAAGCTTTCTTT. V gene TRBV13 combines with J gene TRBJ1-1; 8 bases match TRBD1. Germline V lookup: CDR1 PRHDT, CDR2 FYEKMQ (reference sequence). The V and J ends lost 2 bases and 5 bases, in that order; junction bases with no gene match: 7. The CDR3 runs 15 residues.

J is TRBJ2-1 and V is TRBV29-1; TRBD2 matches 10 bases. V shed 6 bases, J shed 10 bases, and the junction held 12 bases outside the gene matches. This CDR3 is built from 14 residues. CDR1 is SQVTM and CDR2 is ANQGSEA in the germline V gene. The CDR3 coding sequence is TGCAGCGTGCCTTCGAAGCGGGAGGGACGAGAGCAGTTCTTC. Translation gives CSVPSKREGREQFF.

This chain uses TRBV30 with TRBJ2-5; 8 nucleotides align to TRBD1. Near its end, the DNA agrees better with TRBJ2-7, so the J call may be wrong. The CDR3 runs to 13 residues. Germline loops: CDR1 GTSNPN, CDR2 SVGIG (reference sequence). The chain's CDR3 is CAWSAGTGREQYF. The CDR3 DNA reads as TGTGCCTGGAGTGCAGGGACAGGTCGCGAGCAGTACTTC.

The CDR3 loop reads CASSVRDRRGGSYEQYF. DNA of the CDR3: TGCGCCAGCAGTGTCCGGGACCGCCGAGGGGGCTCCTACGAGCAGTACTTC. V gene TRBV10-1 combines with J gene TRBJ2-7, with D maybe TRBD1 (6 bases). V lost 4 bases, J lost 0 bases, and 19 bases lay in between. This CDR3 is 17 amino acids long. CDR1 and CDR2 from the germline V gene are WNHNN and SYGVQD (reference sequence).

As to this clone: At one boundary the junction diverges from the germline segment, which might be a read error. CDR3 in DNA: TGTTCCAGCAGCTACAGTACAGATACGCAGTATTTT. Translation gives CSSSYSTDTQYF. V gene TRBV7-9 combines with J gene TRBJ2-3, with D unresolved. Germline-derived CDR1 and CDR2 are SEHNR and FQNEAQ (reference sequence). CDR3 size: 12 residues.

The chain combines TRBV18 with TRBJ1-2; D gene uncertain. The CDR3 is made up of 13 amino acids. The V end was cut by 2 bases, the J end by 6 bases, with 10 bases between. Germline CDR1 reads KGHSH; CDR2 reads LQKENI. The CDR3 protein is CASSPTGEDGYTF. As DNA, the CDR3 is TGTGCCAGCTCACCAACGGGTGAGGATGGCTACACCTTC.

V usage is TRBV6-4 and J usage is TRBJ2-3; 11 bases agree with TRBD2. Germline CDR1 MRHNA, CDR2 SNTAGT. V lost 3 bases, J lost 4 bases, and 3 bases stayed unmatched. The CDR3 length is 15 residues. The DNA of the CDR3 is TGTGCCAGCAGTGAAATAGCGGGGGGGGCAGATACGCAGTATTTT. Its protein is CASSEIAGGADTQYF.